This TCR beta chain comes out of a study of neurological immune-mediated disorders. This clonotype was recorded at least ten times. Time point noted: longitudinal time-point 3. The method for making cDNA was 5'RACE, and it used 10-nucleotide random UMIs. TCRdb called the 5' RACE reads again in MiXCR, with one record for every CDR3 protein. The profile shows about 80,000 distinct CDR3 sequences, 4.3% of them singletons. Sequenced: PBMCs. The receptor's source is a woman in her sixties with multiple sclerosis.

The chain's CDR3 is CASIPGQSSYEQYF. In DNA form, the CDR3 reads TGCGCCAGCATTCCGGGACAGAGCTCCTACGAGCAGTACTTC. This rearrangement joins TRBV10-2 to TRBJ2-7; 7 bases align to TRBD1. This CDR3 region has 14 residues. Losses at the gene ends were 7 bases for V and 0 bases for J; bases not matched to a gene: 6. The germline V gene has CDR1 WSHSY and CDR2 SAAADI.